This T cell receptor beta chain was captured by sequencing in a study of blood T cell repertoires in COVID-19. CDR1 is MNHEY, CDR2 SMNVEV, per germline (reference sequence). Trimming removed 6 bases at V and 4 bases at J, with 9 bases between. The CDR3 runs to 12 residues. Methods used by the authors: Nucleated cell number was recorded as an estimate derived from reference gene primer amplification. TCRdb's copy holds only in-frame clones and misses some; the assay was immunoSEQ multiplex PCR. Clone size and the V and J calls come from that table; the DNA yielded D and trimming. The sample shows 150,000 to 200,000 clones, 80% to 90% of them seen only once. This clone showed up just once.

The J gene is TRBJ1-2, the V gene TRBV27, with D possibly being TRBD1 (6 bases). The receptor's source is a woman younger than 30 who had recovered from COVID-19. The sequencing sample was made of PBMCs or T cells enriched from blood (not recorded which). In DNA, the CDR3 is TGTGCCAGCAGAGGACAGATCTATGGCTACACCTTC. Its translation is CASRGQIYGYTF.